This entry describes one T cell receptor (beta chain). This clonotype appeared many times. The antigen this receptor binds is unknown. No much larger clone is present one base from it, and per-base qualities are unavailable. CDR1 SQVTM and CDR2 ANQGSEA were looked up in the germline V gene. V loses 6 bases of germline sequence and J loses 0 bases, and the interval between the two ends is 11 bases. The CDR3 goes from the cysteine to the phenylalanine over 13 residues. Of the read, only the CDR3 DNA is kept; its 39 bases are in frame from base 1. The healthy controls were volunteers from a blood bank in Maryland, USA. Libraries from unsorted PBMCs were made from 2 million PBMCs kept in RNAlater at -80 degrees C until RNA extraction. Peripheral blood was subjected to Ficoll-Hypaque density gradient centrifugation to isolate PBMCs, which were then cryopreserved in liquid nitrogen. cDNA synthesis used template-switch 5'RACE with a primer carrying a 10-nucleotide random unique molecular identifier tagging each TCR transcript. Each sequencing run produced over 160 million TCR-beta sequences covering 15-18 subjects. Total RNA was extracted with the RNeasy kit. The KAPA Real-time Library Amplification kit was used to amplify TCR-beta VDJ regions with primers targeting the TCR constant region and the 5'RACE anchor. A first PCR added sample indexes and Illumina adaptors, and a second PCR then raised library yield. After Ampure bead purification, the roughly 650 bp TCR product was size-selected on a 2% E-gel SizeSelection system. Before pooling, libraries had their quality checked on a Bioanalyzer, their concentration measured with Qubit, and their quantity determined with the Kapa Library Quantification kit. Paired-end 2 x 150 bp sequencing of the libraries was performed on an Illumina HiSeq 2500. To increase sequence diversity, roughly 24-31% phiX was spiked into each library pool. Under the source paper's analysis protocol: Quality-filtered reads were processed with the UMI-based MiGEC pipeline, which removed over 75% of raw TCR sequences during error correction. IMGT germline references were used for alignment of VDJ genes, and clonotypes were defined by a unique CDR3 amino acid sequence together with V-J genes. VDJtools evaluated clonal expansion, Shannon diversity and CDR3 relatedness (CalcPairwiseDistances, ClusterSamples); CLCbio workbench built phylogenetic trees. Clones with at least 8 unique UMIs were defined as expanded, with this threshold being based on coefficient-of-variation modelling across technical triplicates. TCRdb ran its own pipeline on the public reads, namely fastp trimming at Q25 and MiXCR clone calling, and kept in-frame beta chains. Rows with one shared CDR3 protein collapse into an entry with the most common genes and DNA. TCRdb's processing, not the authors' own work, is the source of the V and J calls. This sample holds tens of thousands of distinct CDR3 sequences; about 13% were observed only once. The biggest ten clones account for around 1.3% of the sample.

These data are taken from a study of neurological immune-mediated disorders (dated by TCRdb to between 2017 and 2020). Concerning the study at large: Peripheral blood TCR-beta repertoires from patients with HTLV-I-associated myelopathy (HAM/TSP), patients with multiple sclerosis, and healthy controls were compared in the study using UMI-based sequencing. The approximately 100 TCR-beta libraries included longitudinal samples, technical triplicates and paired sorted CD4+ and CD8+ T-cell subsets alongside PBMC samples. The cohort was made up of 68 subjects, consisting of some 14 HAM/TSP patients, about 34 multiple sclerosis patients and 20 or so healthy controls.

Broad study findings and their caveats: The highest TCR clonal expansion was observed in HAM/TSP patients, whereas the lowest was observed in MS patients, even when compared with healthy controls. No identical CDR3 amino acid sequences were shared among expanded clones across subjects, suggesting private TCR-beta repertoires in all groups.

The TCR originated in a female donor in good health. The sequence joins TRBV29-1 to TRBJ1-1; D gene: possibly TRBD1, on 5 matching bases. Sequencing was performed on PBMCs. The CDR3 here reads CSVGAGMNTEAFF. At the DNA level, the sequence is TGCAGCGTGGGAGCAGGGATGAACACTGAAGCTTTCTTT.